Reported below is one TCR beta chain. Its target is unknown. Total RNA, at least 5.5 micrograms per sample, came from PBMCs. Alongside a J-beta primer mix, a sample-barcoded 5' primer served in a second PCR lasting roughly 7 to 11 cycles. TCRdb fed the 5' RACE reads into MiXCR, producing one record per CDR3 protein. The table lists approximately 400,000 distinct CDR3 sequences, 50% to 60% of them singletons, with around 49% in the top ten. These data come from a study of blood T cells in healthy people across ages. General study findings and limits: Greater diversity and more naive CD4+ cells were seen in long-lived donors than in aged donors. PBMCs went unsorted, and a conclusive naive versus antigen-experienced comparison was therefore prevented.

The germline V gene encodes CDR1 MNHEY and CDR2 SVGEGT. V was cut by 6 bases and J by 0 bases, with 22 bases left in between. The CDR3 sequence is 18 residues long. The sequence was obtained from a man aged 55 to 70 in good health. Material: blood. V gene TRBV6-2 or TRBV6-3 combines with J gene TRBJ2-3; TRBD1 is a possible D gene (6 bases). The CDR3 region is CASSNPQGHRQSTDTQYF. DNA of the CDR3: TGTGCCAGCAGCAACCCACAGGGACATCGACAGAGCACAGATACGCAGTATTTT.